This T cell receptor (beta chain) was captured in a study of molecular identifiers for immune sequencing clone quantification. The length of the CDR3 is 16 residues. V shed 2 bases, J shed 6 bases, and the junction held 9 bases outside the gene matches. Germline values: CDR1 ENHRY, CDR2 SYGVKD. Naive CD8 sequencing libraries were generated from around 18,000 to 910,000 sorted cells, with 10%, 30% or 50% RNA as input. In TCRdb, the PCR reads were re-called with MiXCR into one record per CDR3 protein. The table includes 400,000 to 600,000 distinct CDR3 sequences, 25% detected once. The origin of this receptor is a human donor in good health. Some libraries in this study had Jurkat cell RNA spiked in. The sample consisted of naive CD8+ T cells from blood, with Jurkat cell RNA spiked in. Regarding subset: FACS-sorted CD8+CD4-CCR7+CD45RA+ naive T cells. The chain links TRBV10-3 to TRBJ2-2; 7 bases fit TRBD1. DNA for the CDR3: TGTGCCATCAGTGAGCCTGACAGGGTAGGAGCCGGGGAGCTGTTTTTT. Translating gives CAISEPDRVGAGELFF.